This T cell receptor beta chain emerged from a study of blood T cells in healthy people across ages. Broader study findings: With naive T cell percentage, TCR beta diversity showed a strong correlation. Older age went with lower TCR beta diversity per million T cells, in a roughly linear way.

Germline V gene lookup returns CDR1 MNHEY and CDR2 SMNVEV (reference sequence). After removal of 6 bases from V and 0 bases from J, the junction contained 3 bases not matched to a gene. The CDR3 length is 16 residues. Every donor gave approximately 10 milliliters of peripheral blood. The authors ran a second PCR of about 7 to 11 cycles using a sample-barcoded 5' primer and a J-beta primer mix. A template-switch adaptor containing 12 random nucleotides labeled each cDNA molecule. TCRdb independently ran MiXCR on the 5' RACE reads; one entry per CDR3 protein. The data show fewer than 1.5 million distinct CDR3 sequences, around 39% seen once. This clonotype has a single count. Antigen unknown.

Source material: blood. This clonotype was obtained from a woman between 18 and 29 years old in good health. V and J are TRBV27 and TRBJ2-2; 11 bases agree with TRBD2. CDR3 region: CASRLAGDTNTGELFF. The CDR3 nucleotides read TGTGCCAGCAGACTAGCGGGGGACACGAACACCGGGGAGCTGTTTTTT.